The 22 T cell receptor beta chains given below trace back to one sample, sequenced in a study of early T cells in non-severe SARS-CoV-2 infection. TCRdb fed the 5' RACE reads into MiXCR, producing one record per CDR3 protein. The data show fewer than 55,000 distinct CDR3 sequences, approximately 6.5% seen once. The specimen comprised whole blood, sampled at baseline. Receptors originate from an adult who was a healthcare worker with PCR-confirmed SARS-CoV-2 infection or an uninfected control (not recorded which).

This clonotype has just a few counts. The CDR3 DNA sequence: TGTGCCATCAGTGAGCCTAACAGGCTTGGAGAGCAGTTCTTC. This codes for CAISEPNRLGEQFF. The chain links TRBV10-3 to TRBJ2-1; tentatively, D is TRBD1 (5 bases). CDR3 size: 14 residues. V lost 2 bases, J lost 10 bases, and 15 bases lay in between. From germline, CDR1 is ENHRY and CDR2 SYGVKD.

In its sample, this clonotype was seen many times. This chain connects TRBV2 to TRBJ2-7; the D call may be TRBD1 or TRBD2 (5 bases each). The CDR3 runs to 14 residues. Germline V lookup: CDR1 SNHLY, CDR2 FYNNEI. V lost 2 bases and J lost 3, with 11 bases in between. This CDR3 reads CASSEFGADYEQYF. The CDR3 DNA follows: TGTGCCAGCAGTGAATTCGGGGCAGACTACGAGCAGTACTTC. Variable domain in full (rest from reference TRBV2 and TRBJ2-7): EPEVTQTPSHQVTQMGQEVILRCVPISNHLYFYWYRQILGQKVEFLVSFYNNEISEKSEIFDDQFSVERPDGSNFTLKIRSTKLEDSAMYFCASSEFGADYEQYFGPGTRLTVT.

There are many counts of this clonotype. The chain employs TRBV9 and TRBJ2-3, with a possible D match to TRBD2 (5 bases). Trimming took 0 bases from V and 4 from J, leaving 12 bases between them. CDR1 SGDLS and CDR2 YYNGEE come from the germline V gene. The CDR3 contains 15 residues. CDR3 sequence (DNA): TGTGCCAGCAGCGTAGAAGAGGGAGTGGCAGATACGCAGTATTTT. It translates to CASSVEEGVADTQYF.

The chain joins TRBV20-1 to TRBJ1-2; tentatively, D is TRBD1 (6 bases). The CDR3 runs 14 residues. Looked up from germline, CDR1 is DFQATT and CDR2 is SNEGSKA (reference sequence). Trimming cost V 3 bases and J 9 bases, with 20 bases left between them. DNA of the CDR3: TGCAGTGCTAGCGTAGGGACACTTACCCGGAGCTACACCTTC. Its protein is CSASVGTLTRSYTF.

The chain carries TRBV7-9 and TRBJ2-1; D remains ambiguous. Deletions cut 8 bases from V and 1 base from J, with 24 bases between. Germline lookup yields CDR1 SEHNR and CDR2 FQNEAQ (reference sequence). This CDR3 region has 18 residues. The DNA of the CDR3 is TGTGCCAGCCGTAACCCAACCCTAGGTCTAAGTTCCTACAATGAGCAGTTCTTC. Its translation is CASRNPTLGLSSYNEQFF.

J is TRBJ1-2 and V is TRBV6-1, with 8 bases fitting TRBD1. J was trimmed by 0 bases and V by 5 bases; bases with no gene match: 5. This CDR3 region has 15 residues. Germline values: CDR1 MNHNS, CDR2 SASEGT. The CDR3 DNA reads TGTGCCAGCAGTCTGGACAGGGATGCTAACTATGGCTACACCTTC. Protein product: CASSLDRDANYGYTF.

This clonotype has a count of ten or more. The chain combines TRBV7-6 with TRBJ2-1, with 15 bases identical to TRBD2. CDR3 length: 16 amino acids. Germline lookup yields CDR1 SGHVS and CDR2 FNYEAQ. V dropped 3 bases and J dropped 4; count of bases not matched to a gene: 1. The DNA of the CDR3 is TGTGCCAGCAGCTTGGGACTAGCGGGGGGATACAATGAGCAGTTCTTC. Encoded protein: CASSLGLAGGYNEQFF.

Many counts were recorded for this clonotype. The chain links TRBV20-1 to TRBJ2-3; 13 nucleotides match TRBD2. Losses at the gene ends were 6 bases for V and 4 bases for J; bases not matched to a gene: 7. This CDR3 has 15 amino acids. Germline V CDR1 and CDR2: DFQATT, SNEGSKA (reference sequence). The CDR3 nucleotides read TGCAGTGCCAAGATACTAGCGGGAGGGCCAGATACGCAGTATTTT. Amino acids: CSAKILAGGPDTQYF.

This clonotype was picked up many times. The chain recombines TRBV6-4 with TRBJ2-1; D uncertain. This CDR3 comprises 13 residues. The V gene's germline CDR1 is MRHNA and CDR2 SNTAGT. Trimming shortened V by 10 bases and J by 1 base, and 11 bases separated the two germline ends. CDR3 residues: CATRDGSYNEQFF. As DNA, the CDR3 is TGTGCCACCCGCGACGGGTCCTACAATGAGCAGTTCTTC.

Many counts were recorded for this clonotype. The rearrangement links TRBV11-2 to TRBJ1-4, with no clear D. Germline values: CDR1 SGHAT, CDR2 FQNNGV. This CDR3 has 16 residues. The V gene lost 1 base and the J gene lost 3 bases, with 12 bases spanning the gap. CDR3 residues: CASSLGVKAANEKLFF. The CDR3 region has the DNA TGTGCCAGCAGCTTAGGGGTGAAGGCCGCTAATGAAAAACTGTTTTTT. Full variable domain (missing parts from reference TRBV11-2 and TRBJ1-4): EAGVAQSPRYKIIEKRQSVAFWCNPISGHATLYWYQQILGQGPKLLIQFQNNGVVDDSQLPKDRFSAERLKGVDSTLKIQPAKLEDSAVYLCASSLGVKAANEKLFFGSGTQLSVL.

The sample holds a few counts of this clonotype. CDR3 sequence: CSAPNLERSTDTQYF. CDR3 bases: TGCAGTGCCCCCAATTTGGAGAGAAGCACAGATACGCAGTATTTT. This chain connects TRBV20-1 to TRBJ2-3; D gene unclear. The CDR3 sequence is 15 residues long. The ends were cut back, 6 bases at V and 0 bases at J, with 16 bases in the middle. Germline V gene sequence: CDR1 DFQATT, CDR2 SNEGSKA (reference sequence).

This clonotype was counted between two and nine times. The chain links TRBV5-1 to TRBJ2-2, with TRBD1 matching 9 bases. V was pared by 0 bases and J by 7 bases, with 4 bases of the junction left unmatched. In germline, CDR1 is SGHRS, CDR2 YFSETQ. This CDR3 is 15 amino acids long. CDR3 bases: TGCGCCAGCAGCTTGGTTGGACAGGGGAACGGGGAGCTGTTTTTT. Translated: CASSLVGQGNGELFF.

The table lists this clonotype with many counts. The rearrangement uses TRBV3-1 and TRBJ2-2; no firm D call. The CDR3 extends over 12 amino acids. CDR1 is LGHDT, CDR2 YNNKEL, per germline (reference sequence). Trimming left V 5 bases short and J 5 bases short, with 6 bases between. The CDR3 reads CASSRPTGELFF. The CDR3 coding sequence is TGTGCCAGCAGCAGACCTACCGGGGAGCTGTTTTTT.

This clonotype ranks as medium-sized. In nucleotides, the CDR3 is TGTGCCAGCATCAAACGGGGCCAGTCTTCACCCCTCCACTTT. Its translation is CASIKRGQSSPLHF. The gene calls are TRBV7-9 and TRBJ1-6, with a weak D call TRBD1 (5 bases). Deletions cut 7 bases from V and 9 bases from J, with 16 bases between. Germline CDR1 SEHNR, CDR2 FQNEAQ (reference sequence). The CDR3 runs 14 residues.

This clonotype was counted only a few times. The V gene is TRBV4-1, the J gene TRBJ2-1; maybe TRBD1 (6 bases). The length of the CDR3 is 17 residues. Germline loops: CDR1 MGHRA, CDR2 YSYEKL. Deletions cut 3 bases from V and 8 bases from J, with 23 bases between. The CDR3 nucleotides are TGCGCCAGCAGCCATCCCACCACAGGGTGGGGGTCGGATGAGCAGTTCTTC. It specifies CASSHPTTGWGSDEQFF.

This clonotype was counted many times. The V gene is TRBV4-2, the J gene TRBJ1-2; 7 nucleotides agree with TRBD1. J lost 5 bases, V lost 1 base, and 7 bases had no gene match. Germline V gene sequence: CDR1 LGHNA, CDR2 YNFKEQ. There are 15 residues in the CDR3. CDR3 sequence: CASSQATGTEYGYTF. For the CDR3, the DNA is TGTGCCAGCAGCCAAGCAACCGGGACAGAGTATGGCTACACCTTC.

This clonotype was recorded at least ten times. The chain links TRBV20-1 to TRBJ2-1, with TRBD2 identical over 8 bases. The germline gives CDR1 DFQATT, CDR2 SNEGSKA (reference sequence). Unmatched junction bases numbered 7, after V lost 4 bases and J lost 5 bases. This CDR3 comprises 14 residues. The CDR3 DNA reads TGCAGTGCTATCGGCGGGGGGACCAACAATGAGCAGTTCTTC. As protein: CSAIGGGTNNEQFF.

This clonotype was seen many times. The chain couples TRBV18 to TRBJ2-7; tentatively, D is TRBD1 or TRBD2 (5 bases each). The CDR3 covers 20 residues. The V end lost 3 bases, the J end lost 4 bases, and 31 bases lay between the germline ends. Germline CDR1 and CDR2: KGHSH and LQKENI. In DNA, the CDR3 is TGTGCCAGCTCACCTCTAGGTCCAACCCCCTTTCGGGACGGAGGTTACGAGCAGTACTTC. Translating it yields CASSPLGPTPFRDGGYEQYF.

This clonotype was seen ten or more times. This chain connects TRBV20-1 to TRBJ1-5; D is possibly TRBD1 (6 bases). Germline-derived CDR1 and CDR2 are DFQATT and SNEGSKA (reference sequence). The CDR3 loop spans 15 amino acids. V shed 0 bases and J shed 4 bases, with 13 bases lying between them. CDR3 coding DNA: TGCAGTGCTAGAGATTTGGGGACACCAAATCAGCCCCAGCATTTT. Its translation is CSARDLGTPNQPQHF.

The J gene is TRBJ2-5, the V gene TRBV9, with D possibly being TRBD1 or TRBD2 (6 bases each). This CDR3 is 14 amino acids long. Trimming removed 2 bases at V and 7 bases at J, with 15 bases between. Germline assignment: CDR1 SGDLS and CDR2 YYNGEE. The CDR3 region is CASSVGDTGGTQYF. CDR3 DNA: TGTGCCAGCAGCGTGGGGGACACCGGGGGGACCCAGTACTTC.

This clonotype was found many times. V usage is TRBV7-9 and J usage is TRBJ2-2, with 13 positions matching TRBD2. There are 18 residues in the CDR3. CDR1 SEHNR and CDR2 FQNEAQ come from the germline V gene (reference sequence). V trimming: 2 bases; J trimming: 6 bases; junction bases outside the gene matches: 9. The DNA of the CDR3 is TGTGCCAGCAGCTTAAGGACTAGCGGGAGCCTATCGGCCGGGGAGCTGTTTTTT. Protein: CASSLRTSGSLSAGELFF.

This clonotype came up many times. The chain combines TRBV5-1 with TRBJ1-2; D not certain. Trimming took 5 bases from V and 4 from J, leaving 9 bases between them. This CDR3 spans 12 amino acids. Germline V gene sequence: CDR1 SGHRS, CDR2 YFSETQ. The CDR3 region has the DNA TGCGCCAGCAGTGGGTATACCTATGGCTACACCTTC. This gives the protein CASSGYTYGYTF. The entire variable domain, with the rest obtained from reference TRBV5-1 and TRBJ1-2, is as follows: KAGVTQTPRYLIKTRGQQVTLSCSPISGHRSVSWYQQTPGQGLQFLFEYFSETQRNKGNFPGRFSGRQFSNSRSEMNVSTLELGDSALYLCASSGYTYGYTFGSGTRLTVV.